These T cell receptor beta chains were read from a single sample in a study of blood T cells in healthy people across ages. TCRdb analysed the 5' RACE reads with MiXCR anew, one entry per CDR3 protein. The sample records 800,000 to 950,000 distinct CDR3 sequences, around 34% being singletons. The sample consisted of blood. Receptors were obtained from a man between 18 and 29 years old in good health. Both conserved end residues are part of each CDR3. Some rows have no size entry. The others give once, few or many, or a class for an expanded clone.

J: NA
size: few
V: TRBV12-3/TRBV12-4
CDR3: CASSFAQGYNEQYF

J: TRBJ1-2
size: NA
V: TRBV20-1
CDR3: CSAREHQGGLNNGYTF

J: TRBJ2-5
size: NA
V: TRBV7-3
CDR3: CASSLWDRGPKETQYF

J: TRBJ2-1
size: NA
V: TRBV24-1
CDR3: CATTYTGIELYNEQFF

J: TRBJ2-3
size: many
V: TRBV7-2
CDR3: CASSPLTGGGTDTQYF

J: TRBJ2-5
size: NA
V: TRBV6-2/TRBV6-3
CDR3: CASSQIRNEQYF

J: TRBJ1-1
size: NA
V: TRBV6-1
CDR3: CASSRAFDRATEAFF

J: TRBJ2-3
size: NA
V: TRBV6-1
CDR3: CASSQGVIGTQYF

J: TRBJ2-5
size: NA
V: TRBV4-1
CDR3: CASSQEHSGAQYF

J: TRBJ1-2
size: NA
V: TRBV20-1
CDR3: CSANPMGPGQKANYGYTF

J: TRBJ2-1
size: many
V: TRBV6-1
CDR3: CASSLQGVGYNEQFF

J: TRBJ2-5
size: many
V: TRBV27
CDR3: CASSSGNEQYF

J: TRBJ2-1
size: NA
V: TRBV20-1
CDR3: CSAKAGRGVNNEQFF

J: TRBJ2-3
size: NA
V: TRBV7-2
CDR3: CASSLGLGGRADTQYF

J: TRBJ1-6
size: NA
V: TRBV10-3
CDR3: CAISPGGDSPLHF

J: TRBJ2-1
size: many
V: TRBV12-3/TRBV12-4
CDR3: CASSLAPRGAYNEQFF

J: TRBJ2-5
size: NA
V: TRBV25-1
CDR3: CASNPRDFQETQYF

J: NA
size: few
V: TRBV5-1
CDR3: CASSLRQGGETQYF

J: TRBJ2-1
size: many
V: TRBV4-2
CDR3: CASSQGPGNEQFF

J: TRBJ2-7
size: many
V: TRBV4-3
CDR3: CASSQDRVTDSYEQYF

J: TRBJ2-7
size: many
V: TRBV5-1
CDR3: CASRRDRASSYEQYF

J: TRBJ1-4
size: NA
V: TRBV18
CDR3: CASSEVGSNEKLFF

J: TRBJ2-5
size: NA
V: TRBV6-2/TRBV6-3
CDR3: CASRDDPRETQYF

J: TRBJ2-7
size: NA
V: TRBV6-2/TRBV6-3
CDR3: CASSGSRSSYEQYF

J: TRBJ1-1
size: once
V: TRBV5-4
CDR3: CASSSFSEAFF

J: TRBJ2-7
size: NA
V: TRBV20-1
CDR3: CSATMNSYEQYF

J: NA
size: once
V: TRBV7-6
CDR3: CASSLEAGYGQETQYF

J: TRBJ2-5
size: NA
V: TRBV30
CDR3: CALDRGGETQYF

J: TRBJ2-2
size: NA
V: TRBV5-1
CDR3: CASSLAGVTGELFF

J: TRBJ2-7
size: NA
V: TRBV12-3/TRBV12-4
CDR3: CAGSPPTAGSYEQYF

J: TRBJ1-1
size: NA
V: TRBV3-1
CDR3: CASTPGGTTEAFF

J: TRBJ1-5
size: NA
V: TRBV12-5
CDR3: CASGLVGKNIARRPQHF

J: TRBJ2-6
size: many
V: TRBV29-1
CDR3: CSVEVGGVRSGANVLTF

J: TRBJ2-3
size: few
V: TRBV5-1
CDR3: CASRLMRISGGPDTQYF

J: TRBJ2-3
size: many
V: TRBV4-1
CDR3: CASSLTGGTQYF

J: TRBJ1-2
size: NA
V: TRBV28
CDR3: CVSSDTRGGGYTF

J: TRBJ1-2
size: few
V: TRBV9
CDR3: CASSVGQGHGYTF

J: TRBJ2-7
size: few
V: TRBV12-3/TRBV12-4
CDR3: CASAPWGVGDEQYF

J: TRBJ2-3
size: few
V: TRBV12-5
CDR3: CATGRYSTDTQYF

J: TRBJ2-2
size: NA
V: TRBV9
CDR3: CASSVVAGGFTGELFF

J: TRBJ2-4
size: NA
V: TRBV12-3/TRBV12-4
CDR3: CASSLLAGGQRVAKNIQYF

J: TRBJ1-2
size: few
V: TRBV4-3
CDR3: CASSQEAFGSGYTF

J: TRBJ2-1
size: once
V: TRBV7-3
CDR3: CASSLISGGANEQFF

J: TRBJ2-1
size: NA
V: TRBV6-6
CDR3: CASSYSTERTYNEQFF

J: TRBJ2-3
size: few
V: TRBV4-1
CDR3: CASSQDLTGGLGDTQYF

J: TRBJ2-7
size: few
V: TRBV12-3/TRBV12-4
CDR3: CASRVGGTGETYEQYF

J: TRBJ2-1
size: NA
V: TRBV5-6
CDR3: CASSPSGQGQYNEQFF

J: TRBJ2-3
size: NA
V: TRBV20-1
CDR3: CSARRSRDTQYF

J: TRBJ2-1
size: once
V: TRBV7-6
CDR3: CASSRTIGLATHNEQFF

J: TRBJ2-7
size: many
V: TRBV6-2/TRBV6-3
CDR3: CASRSGGPPSYEQYF

J: TRBJ1-3
size: NA
V: TRBV12-3/TRBV12-4
CDR3: CASIGGAYGNTIYF

J: TRBJ1-5
size: NA
V: TRBV6-2/TRBV6-3
CDR3: CASSYEAGGGQPQHF

J: TRBJ1-5
size: NA
V: TRBV20-1
CDR3: CSASTGSNQPQHF

J: TRBJ2-5
size: few
V: TRBV18
CDR3: CASSPVPTTAVMETQYF

J: TRBJ1-2
size: NA
V: TRBV20-1
CDR3: CSASRGGIEYGYTF